The 7 T cell receptor beta chains below all came from one sample that was sequenced in a study of human T cells and chemical hapten exposure. TCRdb reprocessed the RACE reads with MiXCR, giving one entry per CDR3 protein. This table holds 150,000 to 200,000 distinct CDR3 sequences, 25% to 30% found once. The time point is: patch test 3, about 24 weeks after DPC sensitization. Treatment reported: therapeutic diphenylcyclopropenone sensitization with weekly scalp DPC. This sample comprised whole blood, obtained in connection with sensitization to the hapten diphenylcyclopropenone (DPC). The source of these receptors is a woman aged 18-30 years with alopecia areata. Some clones in this sample may be carry-over from other donors' samples.

This chain uses TRBV9 with TRBJ1-4, with TRBD1 matching over 7 bases. V was clipped by 3 bases and J by 6 bases; unmatched bases: 8. This CDR3 comprises 15 residues. In germline, CDR1 is SGDLS, CDR2 YYNGEE. Here the CDR3 DNA reads TGTGCCAGCAGCGCGTCAGACAGGGCATATGAAAAACTGTTTTTT. It codes for CASSASDRAYEKLFF. Full variable domain (outside the CDR3, taken from reference TRBV9 and TRBJ1-4): DSGVTQTPKHLITATGQRVTLRCSPRSGDLSVYWYQQSLDQGLQFLIQYYNGEERAKGNILERFSAQQFPDLHSELNLSSLELGDSALYFCASSASDRAYEKLFFGSGTQLSVL.

This clonotype was counted ten times or more. CDR3 sequence: CASSLSRGPPFYEQYF. The CDR3 nucleotides read TGTGCCAGCAGCTTATCCCGGGGGCCCCCCTTTTACGAGCAGTACTTC. The chain carries TRBV7-9 and TRBJ2-7; tentatively, D is TRBD1 or TRBD2 (6 bases each). The V end lost 2 bases, the J end lost 4 bases, and 18 bases lay between the germline ends. The CDR3 contains 16 residues. CDR1 SEHNR and CDR2 FQNEAQ come from the germline V gene (reference sequence).

This clonotype occurred a few times. The chain uses TRBV6-5 and TRBJ1-5; D is unclear. Trimming left V 0 bases short and J 2 bases short, with 8 bases between. Per the germline V gene, CDR1 is MNHEY and CDR2 is SVGAGI. This CDR3 has 15 amino acids. The chain's CDR3 is CASSYSLGGNQPQHF. The CDR3 bases are TGTGCCAGCAGTTACTCCCTTGGGGGCAATCAGCCCCAGCATTTT.

As for this clonotype: The junction differs from germline at one of its ends, possibly a read error. V usage is TRBV11-2 and J usage is TRBJ2-1; D gene unclear. There are 14 residues in the CDR3. The germline V gene encodes CDR1 SGHAT and CDR2 FQNNGV. The CDR3 nucleotides are TGTGCCAGCAGCAGCCGGGCCCAAAATAATGGGCAGTTCTTC. It yields the protein CASSSRAQNNGQFF.

This rearrangement joins TRBV5-1 to TRBJ2-3; TRBD2 agrees at 16 bases. This CDR3 has 19 residues. After removal of 1 base from V and 4 bases from J, the junction contained 9 bases not matched to a gene. CDR1 is SGHRS and CDR2 is YFSETQ in the germline V gene. In DNA, the CDR3 is TGCGCCAGCAGCTTGACCGGGACTAGCGGGAGGGCCTGGGCAGATACGCAGTATTTT. It codes for CASSLTGTSGRAWADTQYF.

This clonotype appeared a few times. This rearrangement joins TRBV7-3 to TRBJ2-3, with D possibly matching TRBD2 (6 bases). CDR1 is SGHTA, CDR2 FQGTGA, per germline. The CDR3 contains 14 residues. Trimming pared 5 bases from V and 5 bases from J, leaving 14 bases between. The CDR3 region has the DNA TGTGCCAGCAGCCCCGGAGGGGATGGAGATACGCAGTATTTT. This gives the protein CASSPGGDGDTQYF.

At least ten counts were recorded for this clonotype. The chain employs TRBV24-1 and TRBJ2-3, with 7 bases aligning to TRBD2. The CDR3 has 15 amino acids. CDR1 and CDR2 (germline): KGHDR, SFDVKD. V trimming: 3 bases; J trimming: 10 bases; junction bases outside the gene matches: 12. DNA for the CDR3: TGTGCCACCAGTGATAAAGGACTAGACGTTTCTCCGCAGTATTTT. It translates to CATSDKGLDVSPQYF.